These T cell receptor beta chains were read from a single sample in a study of blood T cell repertoires in COVID-19. Assay used: immunoSEQ multiplex PCR; TCRdb lists only in-frame clones, some missing. The sample lists some 70,000 clones, around four fifths seen once, with 15% in the top ten. Sequencing used peripheral blood. These receptors were collected from a man in his sixties with COVID-19, enrolled during active disease. The CDR3 runs from the conserved cysteine through the conserved F or W. Each record gives: CDR3 DNA, CDR3 protein, J gene, clone size, V gene, D gene. A D gene is named only where the DNA matches it firmly. Clone size appears in some rows only: once, few, many, or a class for an expanded clone.

TGTGCCAGCAGTTCACAGGGTTTTGATCCCCAGCATTTT | CASSSQGFDPQHF | TRBJ1-5 | . | TRBV27 | .
TGTGCCACCAGCACCCGGACAGGCTACGGCGGGGAGCTGTTTTTT | CATSTRTGYGGELFF | TRBJ2-2 | . | TRBV15 | TRBD1
TGCAGTGCTAGTAGGAGACAGCAGAACACTGAAGCTTTCTTT | CSASRRQQNTEAFF | TRBJ1-1 | few | TRBV20-1 | .
TGTGCCAGCAGTGAGGTTGCGCCCTACGAGCAGTACTTC | CASSEVAPYEQYF | TRBJ2-7 | . | TRBV2 | .
TGTGCCAGTACCACGGGGAATGAAGCTTTCTTT | CASTTGNEAFF | TRBJ1-1 | . | TRBV19 | .
TGTGCCAGCTCACCGGGACTAGAATCAGATACGCAGTATTTT | CASSPGLESDTQYF | TRBJ2-3 | . | TRBV18 | TRBD2
TGTGCCAGCAGCGTAGGCAGGGAGGCTGAAGCTTTCTTT | CASSVGREAEAFF | TRBJ1-1 | . | TRBV9 | .
TGTGCCACGGGTTACGGGGGTGAGCAGTTCTTC | CATGYGGEQFF | TRBJ2-1 | . | TRBV6-6 | .
TGTGCCAGCAGTTCAGGAGGATTTGGGTATGGCTACACCTTC | CASSSGGFGYGYTF | TRBJ1-2 | . | TRBV28 | .
TGCAGTGCTAGTGGGACTAGCGGGTATTACAATGAGCAGTTCTTC | CSASGTSGYYNEQFF | TRBJ2-1 | few | TRBV20-1 | TRBD2
TGTGCCAGCATCCCTGAGAGCAGACACTACGAGCAGTACTTC | CASIPESRHYEQYF | TRBJ2-7 | . | TRBV6-4 | .
TGTGCCAGTAGTATTGGGACTAGCCCAAATGAGCAGTTCTTC | CASSIGTSPNEQFF | TRBJ2-1 | . | TRBV19 | TRBD2
TGTGCCACCTGGGCGGGAACCCACAATGAGCAGTTCTTC | CATWAGTHNEQFF | TRBJ2-1 | . | TRBV15 | .
TGTGCCAGCAGTGGGAGTCGGGAGGCTGCCGGAAACACCATATATTTT | CASSGSREAAGNTIYF | TRBJ1-3 | . | TRBV6-1 | .
TGTGCCAGCAGTCTAACGGGGTACCTAGCCGATCGTCAAGAGACCCAGTACTTC | CASSLTGYLADRQETQYF | TRBJ2-5 | . | TRBV6-6 | .
TGCGCCAGCAGCTTGGGCCTCGGAGCTAACTATGGCTACACCTTC | CASSLGLGANYGYTF | TRBJ1-2 | few | TRBV5-1 | .
TGTGCCAGCAGGGACAGGTCGAACACTGAAGCTTTCTTT | CASRDRSNTEAFF | TRBJ1-1 | once | TRBV2 | TRBD1